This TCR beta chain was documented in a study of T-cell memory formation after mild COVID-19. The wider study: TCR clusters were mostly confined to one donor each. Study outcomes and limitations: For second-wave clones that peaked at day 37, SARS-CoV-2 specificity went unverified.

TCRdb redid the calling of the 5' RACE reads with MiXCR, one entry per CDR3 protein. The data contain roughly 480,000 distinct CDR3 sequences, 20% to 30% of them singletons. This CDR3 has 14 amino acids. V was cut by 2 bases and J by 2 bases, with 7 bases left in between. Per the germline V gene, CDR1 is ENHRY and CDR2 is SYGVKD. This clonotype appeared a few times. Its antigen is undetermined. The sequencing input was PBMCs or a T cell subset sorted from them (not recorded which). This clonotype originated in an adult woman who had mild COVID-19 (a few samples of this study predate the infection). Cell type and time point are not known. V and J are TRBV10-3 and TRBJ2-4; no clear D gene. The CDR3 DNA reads TGTGCCATCAGTGAGGACAAGACCAAAAACATTCAGTACTTC. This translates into CAISEDKTKNIQYF.